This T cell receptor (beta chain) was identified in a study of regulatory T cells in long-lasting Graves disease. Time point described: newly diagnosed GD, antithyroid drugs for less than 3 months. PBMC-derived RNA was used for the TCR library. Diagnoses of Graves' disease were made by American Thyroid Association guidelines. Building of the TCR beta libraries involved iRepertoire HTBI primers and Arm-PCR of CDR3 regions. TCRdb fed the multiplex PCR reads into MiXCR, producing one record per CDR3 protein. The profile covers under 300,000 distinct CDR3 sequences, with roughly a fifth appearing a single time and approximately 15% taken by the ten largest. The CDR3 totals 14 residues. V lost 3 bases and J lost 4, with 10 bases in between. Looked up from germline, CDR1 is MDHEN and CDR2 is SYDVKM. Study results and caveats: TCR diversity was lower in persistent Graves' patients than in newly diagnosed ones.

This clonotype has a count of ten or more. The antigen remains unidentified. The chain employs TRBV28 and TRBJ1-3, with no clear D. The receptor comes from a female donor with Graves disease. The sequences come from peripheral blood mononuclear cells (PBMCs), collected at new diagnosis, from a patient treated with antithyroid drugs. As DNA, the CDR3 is TGTGCCAGCAGTTTGTCACGTGCGGGAAACACCATATATTTT. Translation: CASSLSRAGNTIYF.